The entry that follows covers one TCR beta chain sequence. The antigen is unknown. This specimen comes from a study of OX40 agonist ivuxolimab in advanced cancers. Overall study results and limits: CD8+ T cells (on average) carried more expanded clones than CD4+ T cells.

Libraries were prepared by immunoSEQ multiplex PCR; TCRdb keeps only in-frame clonotypes and omits some of them. This sample has some 68,000 clones; about 88% occur once, and the top ten carry around 1%. The clonotype originates from an adult with an advanced solid tumor such as melanoma, head and neck, liver or kidney cancer. Sequenced here: CD4+ or CD8+ T cells sorted from blood, sampled in a trial of the OX40 agonist ivuxolimab.

The CDR3 DNA sequence: TGTGCCAGCAGCAAGCCGACAGGTTCGGTCACCGGGGAGCTGTTTTTT. It translates to CASSKPTGSVTGELFF. The rearrangement links TRBV7-9 to TRBJ2-2; tentative D call: TRBD1 (6 bases). The CDR3 consists of 16 residues. The ends were cut back, 5 bases at V and 4 bases at J, with 17 bases in the middle. Germline V gene lookup returns CDR1 SEHNR and CDR2 FQNEAQ (reference sequence).